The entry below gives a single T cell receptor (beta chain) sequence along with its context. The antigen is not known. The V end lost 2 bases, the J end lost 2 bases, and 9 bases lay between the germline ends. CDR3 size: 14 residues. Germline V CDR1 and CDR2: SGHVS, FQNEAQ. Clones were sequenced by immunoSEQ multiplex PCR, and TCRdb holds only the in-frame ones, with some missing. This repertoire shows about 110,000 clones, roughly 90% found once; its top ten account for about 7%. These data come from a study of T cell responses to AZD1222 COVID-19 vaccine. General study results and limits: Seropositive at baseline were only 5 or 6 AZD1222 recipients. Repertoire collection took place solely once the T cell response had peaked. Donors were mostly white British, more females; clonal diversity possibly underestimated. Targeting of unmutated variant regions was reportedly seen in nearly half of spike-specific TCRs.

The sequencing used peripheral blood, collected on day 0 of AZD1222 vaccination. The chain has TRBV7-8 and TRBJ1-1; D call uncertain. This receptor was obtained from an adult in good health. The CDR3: CASSLSGINTEAFF. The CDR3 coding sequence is TGTGCCAGCAGCTTATCGGGGATAAACACTGAAGCTTTCTTT.